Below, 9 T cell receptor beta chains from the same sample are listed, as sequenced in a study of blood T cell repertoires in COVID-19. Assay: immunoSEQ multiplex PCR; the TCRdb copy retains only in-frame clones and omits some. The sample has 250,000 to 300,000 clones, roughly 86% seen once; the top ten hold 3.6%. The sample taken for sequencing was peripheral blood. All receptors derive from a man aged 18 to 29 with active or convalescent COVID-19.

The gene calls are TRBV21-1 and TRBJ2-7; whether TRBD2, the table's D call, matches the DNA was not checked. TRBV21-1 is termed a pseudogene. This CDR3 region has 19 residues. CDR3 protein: CASSTPRLRGGRASYEQYF. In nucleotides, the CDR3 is TGTGCCAGCAGCACCCCCCGGCTCCGTGGCGGGCGGGCCTCCTACGAGCAGTACTTC.

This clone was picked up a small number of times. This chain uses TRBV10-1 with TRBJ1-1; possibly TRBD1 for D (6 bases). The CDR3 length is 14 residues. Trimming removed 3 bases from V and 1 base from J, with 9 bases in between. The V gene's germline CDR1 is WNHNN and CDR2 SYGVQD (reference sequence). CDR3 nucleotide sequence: TGCGCCAGCAGTGACCAACAGGGGAACACTGAAGCTTTCTTT. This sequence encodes CASSDQQGNTEAFF.

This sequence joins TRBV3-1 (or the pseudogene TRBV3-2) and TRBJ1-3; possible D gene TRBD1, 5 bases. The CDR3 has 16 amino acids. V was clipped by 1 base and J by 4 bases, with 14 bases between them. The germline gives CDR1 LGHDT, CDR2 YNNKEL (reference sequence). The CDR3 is CASSQGPGSPGNTIYF. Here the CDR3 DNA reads TGTGCCAGCAGCCAAGGTCCAGGGTCTCCGGGAAACACCATATATTTT.

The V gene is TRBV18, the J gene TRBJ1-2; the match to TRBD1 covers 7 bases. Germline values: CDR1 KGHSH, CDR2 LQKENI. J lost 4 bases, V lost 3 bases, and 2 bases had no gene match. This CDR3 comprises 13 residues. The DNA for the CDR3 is TGTGCCAGCTCACCGGGACAGAGCTATGGCTACACCTTC. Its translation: CASSPGQSYGYTF.

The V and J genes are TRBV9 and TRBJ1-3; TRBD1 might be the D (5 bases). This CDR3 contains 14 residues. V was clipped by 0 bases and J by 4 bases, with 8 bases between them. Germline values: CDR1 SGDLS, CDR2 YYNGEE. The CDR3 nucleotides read TGTGCCAGCAGCGTAGATCACAGGGGAAACACCATATATTTT. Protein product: CASSVDHRGNTIYF.

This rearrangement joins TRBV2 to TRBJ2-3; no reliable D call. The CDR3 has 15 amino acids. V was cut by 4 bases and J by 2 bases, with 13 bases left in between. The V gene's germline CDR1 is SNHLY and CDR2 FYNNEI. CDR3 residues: CASSVNPGSTDTQYF. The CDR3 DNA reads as TGTGCCAGCAGTGTGAATCCCGGGTCCACAGATACGCAGTATTTT.

The chain's CDR3 is CASRPGHVQETQYF. The CDR3 region has the DNA TGCGCCAGCAGGCCCGGACACGTTCAAGAGACCCAGTACTTC. The chain recombines TRBV5-1 with TRBJ2-5, with D tentatively TRBD1 (5 bases). This CDR3 region has 14 residues. V was shortened by 5 bases and J by 2 bases, with 13 bases between the two germline ends. Germline CDR1 and CDR2: SGHRS and YFSETQ.

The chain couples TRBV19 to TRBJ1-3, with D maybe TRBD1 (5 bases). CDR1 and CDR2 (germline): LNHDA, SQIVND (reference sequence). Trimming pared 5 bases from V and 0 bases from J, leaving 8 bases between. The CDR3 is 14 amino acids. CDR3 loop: CASSGQHSGNTIYF. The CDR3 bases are TGTGCCAGTAGTGGACAACACTCTGGAAACACCATATATTTT. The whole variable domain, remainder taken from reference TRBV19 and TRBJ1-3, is DGGITQSPKYLFRKEGQNVTLSCEQNLNHDAMYWYRQDPGQGLRLIYYSQIVNDFQKGDIAEGYSVSREKKESFPLTVTSAQKNPTAFYLCASSGQHSGNTIYFGEGSWLTVV.

The DNA for the CDR3 is TGTGCCAGCAGCAAAGCGAACCGTAACAGGGGGCCCTACACCTTC. This gives the protein CASSKANRNRGPYTF. This chain uses TRBV21-1 with TRBJ1-2; TRBD1, the D gene given by the table, was not confirmed from the DNA. TRBV21-1 is an annotated pseudogene. The CDR3 loop spans 15 amino acids.